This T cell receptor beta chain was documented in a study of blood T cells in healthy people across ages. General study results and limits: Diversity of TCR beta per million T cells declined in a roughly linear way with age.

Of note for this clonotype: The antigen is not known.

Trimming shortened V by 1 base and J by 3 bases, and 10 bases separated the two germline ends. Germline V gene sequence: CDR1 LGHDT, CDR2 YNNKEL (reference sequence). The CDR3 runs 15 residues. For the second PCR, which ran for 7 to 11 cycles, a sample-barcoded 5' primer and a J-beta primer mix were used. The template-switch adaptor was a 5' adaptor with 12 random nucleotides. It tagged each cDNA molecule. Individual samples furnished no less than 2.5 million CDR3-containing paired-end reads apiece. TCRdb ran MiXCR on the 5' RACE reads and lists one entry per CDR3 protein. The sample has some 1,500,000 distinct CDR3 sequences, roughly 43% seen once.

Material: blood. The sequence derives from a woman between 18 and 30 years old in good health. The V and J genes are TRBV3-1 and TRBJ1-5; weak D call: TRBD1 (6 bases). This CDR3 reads CASSQADRHNQPQHF. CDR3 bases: TGTGCCAGCAGCCAAGCTGACAGGCACAATCAGCCCCAGCATTTT.